Sequencing of this T cell receptor (beta chain) was carried out in a study of response to subunit inactivated influenza vaccine. The germline V gene has CDR1 MNHEY and CDR2 SVGEGT. Trimming removed 2 bases at V and 2 bases at J, with 15 bases between. The CDR3 has 17 amino acids. TCRdb analysed the RT-PCR reads with MiXCR anew, one entry per CDR3 protein. The sample has roughly 550,000 distinct CDR3 sequences; under 30% are singletons. In this sample, this clonotype turned up many times. These records were also assigned to another study, of T cells expressing NK-cell markers. That work contributes: UMIs were included in TCR beta cDNA generated by 5'RACE template switching.

The gene calls are TRBV6-2 or TRBV6-3 and TRBJ2-2; D gene unclear. The clonotype originates from a man aged 50 or older who received an inactivated influenza vaccine. The sequences come from CD4+ T cells sorted from PBMCs, collected 12 days after vaccination. CDR3 sequence (DNA): TGTGCCAGCAGTTACAAGCTTTTGCAAGCCAACACCGGGGAGCTGTTTTTT. It translates to CASSYKLLQANTGELFF.